A selection of T cell receptor beta chains follows, all from one sample in a study of T cells in Graves' hyperthyroidism and ophthalmopathy. TCRdb independently ran MiXCR on the multiplex PCR reads; one entry per CDR3 protein. The top ten hold 26% of the sample, which has approximately 480,000 distinct CDR3 sequences, less than 25% seen once. Sequences were obtained from blood. The receptors were sampled from a man between 18 and 29 years old with Graves' hyperthyroidism. Each CDR3 is given with its conserved first and last residue. The D gene is left open where the match is weak. Clone size, where shown, is once, few, many, or a class for clones that have expanded.

j_call: TRBJ1-5; d_call: -; v_call: TRBV7-8; clone_size: many; cdr3_nt: TGTGCCAGCAGCTTAGAAGGGGGAGGCTGGCCCCAGCATTTT; cdr3_aa: CASSLEGGGWPQHF
j_call: TRBJ1-5; d_call: TRBD1; v_call: TRBV6-1; clone_size: few; cdr3_nt: TGTGCCAGCAGTGATTACAGGGGGAATGGCAATCAGCCCCAGCATTTT; cdr3_aa: CASSDYRGNGNQPQHF
j_call: TRBJ1-5; d_call: -; v_call: TRBV27; clone_size: many; cdr3_nt: TGTGCCAGCAGTTCCCAAACGGGTCAGCCCCAGCATTTT; cdr3_aa: CASSSQTGQPQHF
j_call: TRBJ1-2; d_call: -; v_call: TRBV27; clone_size: many; cdr3_nt: TGTGCCAGCAGTTCTGCAGGGAGCTACTATGGCTACACCTTC; cdr3_aa: CASSSAGSYYGYTF
j_call: TRBJ1-2; d_call: -; v_call: TRBV6-8; clone_size: -; cdr3_nt: TGTGCCAGCAGTTACTCGAAGGGCACAGGGAGGAATTATGGCTACACCTTC; cdr3_aa: CASSYSKGTGRNYGYTF
j_call: TRBJ2-2; d_call: TRBD1; v_call: TRBV15; clone_size: many; cdr3_nt: TGTGCCACCAGCAGTCGGGACAGGAACACCGGGGAGCTGTTTTTT; cdr3_aa: CATSSRDRNTGELFF
j_call: TRBJ2-2; d_call: TRBD1; v_call: TRBV28; clone_size: many; cdr3_nt: TGTGCCAGCACCACACCTCAGGGGGAAGGCGGGGAGCTGTTTTTT; cdr3_aa: CASTTPQGEGGELFF
j_call: TRBJ1-5; d_call: TRBD1; v_call: TRBV6-2/TRBV6-3; clone_size: -; cdr3_nt: TGTGCCAGCAGTACTATCAACAGGGGACGTAAGCAGCCCCAGCATTTT; cdr3_aa: CASSTINRGRKQPQHF
j_call: TRBJ1-5; d_call: -; v_call: TRBV12-3/TRBV12-4; clone_size: many; cdr3_nt: TGTGCCAGCAGCTCGGACAGTTGGGTAGAGCCCCAGCATTTT; cdr3_aa: CASSSDSWVEPQHF
j_call: TRBJ1-5; d_call: -; v_call: TRBV10-3; clone_size: many; cdr3_nt: TGTGCCATCAGAGGGGACATCAATCAGCCCCAGCATTTT; cdr3_aa: CAIRGDINQPQHF
j_call: TRBJ1-5; d_call: -; v_call: TRBV6-1; clone_size: many; cdr3_nt: TGTGCCAGCAGTGATTTCCGATCTCAGGGAACCCAGCATTTT; cdr3_aa: CASSDFRSQGTQHF
j_call: TRBJ2-5; d_call: -; v_call: TRBV5-1; clone_size: many; cdr3_nt: TGCGCCAGCAGCTTGTTCAGTAGGGAGACCCAGTACTTC; cdr3_aa: CASSLFSRETQYF
j_call: TRBJ2-5; d_call: -; v_call: TRBV27; clone_size: many; cdr3_nt: TGTGCCAGCAGTTTAGGGCCCCCGACGGGAGGTGGGGGCGAGACCCAGTACTTC; cdr3_aa: CASSLGPPTGGGGETQYF
j_call: TRBJ2-2; d_call: -; v_call: TRBV28; clone_size: few; cdr3_nt: TGTGCCAGCAGTTTGAACCAAATCACCGGGGAGCTGTTTTTT; cdr3_aa: CASSLNQITGELFF
j_call: TRBJ2-5; d_call: TRBD2; v_call: TRBV30; clone_size: -; cdr3_nt: TGTGCCTGGAGTGGACTAGCCGACCTCTCCCAAGAGACCCAGTACTTC; cdr3_aa: CAWSGLADLSQETQYF
j_call: TRBJ2-7; d_call: -; v_call: TRBV2; clone_size: many; cdr3_nt: TGTGCCAGCAGGTACGGTAGCGAGAAGTTCGAGCAGTACTTC; cdr3_aa: CASRYGSEKFEQYF
j_call: TRBJ1-2; d_call: -; v_call: TRBV7-9; clone_size: many; cdr3_nt: TGTGCCAGCAGCATGGGACAAATACCCAACTATGGCTACACCTTC; cdr3_aa: CASSMGQIPNYGYTF
j_call: TRBJ1-2; d_call: -; v_call: TRBV30; clone_size: -; cdr3_nt: TGTGCCTGGAGTGTAGGCCCGCCGGCTACCTATGGCTACACCTTC; cdr3_aa: CAWSVGPPATYGYTF
j_call: TRBJ2-7; d_call: TRBD1; v_call: TRBV6-1; clone_size: many; cdr3_nt: TGTGCCACCCGGGGCAGGGGGTCCTACGAGCAGTACTTC; cdr3_aa: CATRGRGSYEQYF
j_call: TRBJ2-2; d_call: TRBD1; v_call: TRBV2; clone_size: -; cdr3_nt: TGTGCCAGCAGGAGACAGGGGACCGGGGAGCTGTTTTTT; cdr3_aa: CASRRQGTGELFF
j_call: TRBJ2-2; d_call: -; v_call: TRBV2; clone_size: many; cdr3_nt: TGTGCCAGCAGTGCAAACACCGGGGAGCTGTTTTTT; cdr3_aa: CASSANTGELFF
j_call: TRBJ1-1; d_call: TRBD1; v_call: TRBV5-1; clone_size: many; cdr3_nt: TGCGCCAGCAGCTTGGAGGGTGCAGGGGGCACTGAAGCTTTCTTT; cdr3_aa: CASSLEGAGGTEAFF
j_call: TRBJ2-7; d_call: -; v_call: TRBV6-5; clone_size: many; cdr3_nt: TGTGCCAGCAGTTATTTTGGTTTGAACGAGCAGTACTTC; cdr3_aa: CASSYFGLNEQYF
j_call: TRBJ2-5; d_call: -; v_call: TRBV19; clone_size: few; cdr3_nt: TGTGCCAGTAGTAGAGGGATTAGCAAACATGGAGAGACCCAGTACTTC; cdr3_aa: CASSRGISKHGETQYF
j_call: TRBJ2-2; d_call: -; v_call: TRBV12-3/TRBV12-4; clone_size: many; cdr3_nt: TGTGCCAGCAGTTTAGTCGGCACCGGGGAGCTGTTTTTT; cdr3_aa: CASSLVGTGELFF
j_call: TRBJ2-5; d_call: -; v_call: TRBV9; clone_size: many; cdr3_nt: TGTGCCAGCAGCGTAGACGTCCGGGAGACCCAGTACTTC; cdr3_aa: CASSVDVRETQYF
j_call: TRBJ2-7; d_call: TRBD1; v_call: TRBV5-6; clone_size: -; cdr3_nt: TGTGCCAGCAGCCCCCGGGACAGGGGGCCCTACGAGCAGTACTTC; cdr3_aa: CASSPRDRGPYEQYF
j_call: TRBJ2-3; d_call: -; v_call: TRBV20-1; clone_size: few; cdr3_nt: TGCAGTGCTCCTTCCTCCTTCACAGATACGCAGTATTTT; cdr3_aa: CSAPSSFTDTQYF
j_call: TRBJ2-5; d_call: -; v_call: TRBV28; clone_size: many; cdr3_nt: TGTGCCAGCAGTTTTACTTCCGAGACCCAGTACTTC; cdr3_aa: CASSFTSETQYF
j_call: TRBJ2-2; d_call: -; v_call: TRBV10-3; clone_size: many; cdr3_nt: TGTGCCATCAAGAAGAACACCGGGGAGCTGTTTTTT; cdr3_aa: CAIKKNTGELFF
j_call: TRBJ2-2; d_call: -; v_call: TRBV6-5; clone_size: many; cdr3_nt: TGTGCCAGCAGCCTTCGGTCGAGCACCGGGGAGCTGTTTTTT; cdr3_aa: CASSLRSSTGELFF
j_call: TRBJ1-1; d_call: -; v_call: TRBV5-1; clone_size: many; cdr3_nt: TGCGCCAGCAGCTTGTTCCCCCCGAACACTGAAGCTTTCTTT; cdr3_aa: CASSLFPPNTEAFF
j_call: TRBJ1-3; d_call: -; v_call: TRBV20-1; clone_size: -; cdr3_nt: TGCAGTGCTCTTGACCCGACCTCTGGAAACACCATATATTTT; cdr3_aa: CSALDPTSGNTIYF
j_call: TRBJ2-7; d_call: -; v_call: TRBV6-1; clone_size: -; cdr3_nt: TGTGCCAGCAGTGAACTACAGGCCTACGAGCAGTACTTC; cdr3_aa: CASSELQAYEQYF
j_call: TRBJ1-2; d_call: TRBD1; v_call: TRBV6-5; clone_size: many; cdr3_nt: TGTGCCAGCACCCTGGGGACAGGGGTGAGCTATGGCTACACCTTC; cdr3_aa: CASTLGTGVSYGYTF
j_call: TRBJ1-5; d_call: -; v_call: TRBV28; clone_size: many; cdr3_nt: TGTGCCAGCAGTTTGTTCAGTCTCGGGCAGCCCCAGCATTTT; cdr3_aa: CASSLFSLGQPQHF
j_call: TRBJ1-1; d_call: -; v_call: TRBV15; clone_size: many; cdr3_nt: TGTGCCACCAGCAGAGTCACAGGGTTAATTCGGGGGACTGAAGCTTTCTTT; cdr3_aa: CATSRVTGLIRGTEAFF
j_call: TRBJ1-1; d_call: -; v_call: TRBV29-1; clone_size: many; cdr3_nt: TGCAGCGTTACAGGGCCTAACACTGAAGCTTTCTTT; cdr3_aa: CSVTGPNTEAFF
j_call: TRBJ2-5; d_call: TRBD1; v_call: TRBV28; clone_size: many; cdr3_nt: TGTGCCAGCAGTTTCCCCGGACAGGGGGCAGGGGGCGAGACCCAGTACTTC; cdr3_aa: CASSFPGQGAGGETQYF
j_call: TRBJ2-7; d_call: TRBD1; v_call: TRBV20-1; clone_size: many; cdr3_nt: TGCAGTGCTAGTGAGACAGGGATCTACGAGCAGTACTTC; cdr3_aa: CSASETGIYEQYF
j_call: TRBJ1-2; d_call: -; v_call: TRBV28; clone_size: many; cdr3_nt: TGTGCCAGCAGTTTATCTCTCGACAGGTACTATGGCTACACCTTC; cdr3_aa: CASSLSLDRYYGYTF